The 31 T cell receptor beta chains below all came from one sample that was sequenced in a study of blood T cell repertoires in COVID-19. Here immunoSEQ multiplex PCR was the method, and the copy in TCRdb shows in-frame clones only, minus some. This table holds hundreds of thousands of clones, around 91% found once. The material sequenced was peripheral blood. Receptors were obtained from a woman between 40 and 55 years old with COVID-19, enrolled during active disease.

The chain has TRBV28 and TRBJ1-4; D gene ambiguous. Germline V gene data show CDR1 as MDHEN and CDR2 as SYDVKM. Deletions cut 4 bases from V and 7 bases from J, with 7 bases between. The CDR3 is 12 residues long. CDR3 protein: CASSSISEKLFF. The CDR3 DNA sequence: TGTGCCAGCAGTTCCATCAGTGAAAAACTGTTTTTT.

V gene TRBV19 combines with J gene TRBJ1-4; weak D call: TRBD1 (5 bases). CDR1 is LNHDA and CDR2 is SQIVND in the germline V gene (reference sequence). V shed 10 bases and J shed 3 bases, with 15 bases lying between them. This CDR3 has 14 amino acids. Here the CDR3 reads CATSGFRANEKLFF. The CDR3 region has the DNA TGTGCCACCTCAGGGTTTCGGGCTAATGAAAAACTGTTTTTT.

This sequence joins TRBV7-2 and TRBJ1-1; weak D call: TRBD1 (6 bases). Germline lookup yields CDR1 SGHTA and CDR2 FQGNSA. This CDR3 contains 15 residues. The V end was cut by 4 bases, the J end by 1 base, with 13 bases between. The CDR3 bases are TGTGCCAGCAGCTCCAGGGGAGGGGGGAACACTGAAGCTTTCTTT. This translates into CASSSRGGGNTEAFF.

V gene TRBV5-1 combines with J gene TRBJ2-5, with 9 bases identical to TRBD2. The V gene end was trimmed by 1 base and the J gene end by 2 bases; junction bases not matched to a gene: 6. The CDR3 runs to 16 residues. Per the germline V gene, CDR1 is SGHRS and CDR2 is YFSETQ. Here the CDR3 DNA reads TGCGCCAGCAGCTTGCAATCTAGCGGGACACAAGAGACCCAGTACTTC. As protein: CASSLQSSGTQETQYF.

This rearrangement joins TRBV6-5 to TRBJ2-1; TRBD1 might be the D (5 bases). Germline CDR1 and CDR2: MNHEY and SVGAGI. Trimming left V 2 bases short and J 3 bases short, with 14 bases between. The CDR3 length is 16 residues. The CDR3 region is CASSYAAGMGYNEQFF. Here the CDR3 DNA reads TGTGCCAGCAGTTACGCCGCAGGGATGGGCTACAATGAGCAGTTCTTC.

This clone came up a few times. The CDR3 DNA is TGCGCCAGCAGCCAAGATCTGGGGCCTAACTCCTACGAGCAGTACTTC. It encodes CASSQDLGPNSYEQYF. The genes are TRBV4-1 and TRBJ2-7; a weak D match, TRBD1 (5 bases). V was cut by 0 bases and J by 0 bases, with 12 bases left in between. Germline CDR1 and CDR2: MGHRA and YSYEKL. The CDR3 loop spans 16 amino acids.

CDR3 loop: CASSLPGTSGGTYNEQFF. In DNA form, the CDR3 reads TGCGCCAGCAGCTTACCTGGGACTAGCGGGGGCACCTACAATGAGCAGTTCTTC. The V call is TRBV5-1, the J call TRBJ2-1; 14 nucleotides align to TRBD2. The germline V gene has CDR1 SGHRS and CDR2 YFSETQ. Trimming at V came to 2 bases and at J to 2 bases, leaving 6 bases not matched to a gene. The CDR3 spans 18 residues.

CDR3: CASSKAPPRGPAGYTF. CDR3 coding DNA: TGTGCCAGCAGCAAAGCCCCTCCGAGGGGGCCTGCAGGCTACACCTTC. This chain connects TRBV21-1 to TRBJ1-2; TRBD1 is taken as the D call from the table, unchecked against the DNA. TRBV21-1 has pseudogene status. This CDR3 spans 16 amino acids.

The V and J genes are TRBV9 and TRBJ2-5, with a weak D call TRBD1 (6 bases). V lost 3 bases, J lost 1 base, and 22 bases lay in between. CDR1 and CDR2 from the germline V gene are SGDLS and YYNGEE. This CDR3 has 18 amino acids. The DNA of the CDR3 is TGTGCCAGCAGCGGAAGGGTCGGTGTCTCAGGGGCCCAAGAGACCCAGTACTTC. Residues: CASSGRVGVSGAQETQYF.

This sequence joins TRBV30 and TRBJ1-5, with TRBD1 matching 7 bases. CDR3 length: 17 amino acids. CDR1 and CDR2 from the germline V gene are GTSNPN and SVGIG (reference sequence). V lost 3 bases and J lost 0; bases outside the gene matches: 11. As DNA, the CDR3 is TGTGCCTGGAGAACCGGACAGGTCCTTTATAGCAATCAGCCCCAGCATTTT. It translates to CAWRTGQVLYSNQPQHF. The entire variable domain, with the rest obtained from reference TRBV30 and TRBJ1-5, is as follows: SQTIHQWPATLVQPVGSPLSLECTVEGTSNPNLYWYRQAAGRGLQLLFYSVGIGQISSEVPQNLSASRPQDRQFILSSKKLLLSDSGFYLCAWRTGQVLYSNQPQHFGDGTRLSIL.

The chain combines TRBV6-1 with TRBJ2-1, with 11 bases aligning to TRBD2. This CDR3 spans 23 amino acids. Germline values: CDR1 MNHNS, CDR2 SASEGT. With V trimmed by 2 bases and J by 0 bases, 21 bases remained unmatched. The CDR3 loop is CASSEPAGGSGRASLSSYNEQFF. The CDR3 nucleotides are TGTGCCAGCAGTGAACCGGCAGGAGGTAGCGGGAGGGCCTCCCTGAGCTCCTACAATGAGCAGTTCTTC.

For this clone: The junction departs from the called germline gene at one end, perhaps through a read error. The chain joins TRBV29-1 to TRBJ1-1; 11 nucleotides agree with TRBD1. There are 13 residues in the CDR3. Looked up from germline, CDR1 is SQVTM and CDR2 is ANQGSEA. This CDR3 is CSCLGQGATEAFF. In nucleotides, the CDR3 is TGCAGTTGTCTCGGACAGGGGGCCACTGAGGCTTTCTTT.

CDR3 nucleotides: TGTGCCAGCAGTACCCGGTACCACACAGATACGCAGTATTTT. Protein: CASSTRYHTDTQYF. The chain employs TRBV27 and TRBJ2-3; D unclear. Germline-derived CDR1 and CDR2 are MNHEY and SMNVEV (reference sequence). V dropped 5 bases and J dropped 2 bases, with 11 bases sitting between them. The CDR3 is made up of 14 amino acids.

This chain joins TRBV9 and TRBJ2-5; the match to TRBD1 covers 8 bases. The J segment lost 5 bases and the V segment lost 3 bases, leaving 3 bases of the junction unmatched. Looked up from germline, CDR1 is SGDLS and CDR2 is YYNGEE. The CDR3 totals 13 residues. CDR3 loop: CASSGYRGETQYF. In DNA form, the CDR3 reads TGTGCCAGCAGCGGGTACAGGGGGGAGACCCAGTACTTC. Combining the CDR3 with reference TRBV9 and TRBJ2-5 gives the whole variable domain DSGVTQTPKHLITATGQRVTLRCSPRSGDLSVYWYQQSLDQGLQFLIQYYNGEERAKGNILERFSAQQFPDLHSELNLSSLELGDSALYFCASSGYRGETQYFGPGTRLLVL.

V is TRBV7-6 and J is TRBJ2-3, with D unclear. Germline assignment: CDR1 SGHVS and CDR2 FNYEAQ. There are 12 residues in the CDR3. V lost 3 bases, J lost 3 bases, and 4 bases lay in between. Written as DNA, the CDR3 is TGTGCCAGCAGCTTTCGGACAGATACGCAGTATTTT. It specifies CASSFRTDTQYF.

This rearrangement joins TRBV28 to TRBJ2-3; 7 nucleotides agree with TRBD1. The CDR3 is made up of 12 amino acids. Germline loops: CDR1 MDHEN, CDR2 SYDVKM. The V and J ends lost 6 bases and 8 bases, in that order; junction bases with no gene match: 5. The CDR3 is CASSPAGGTQYF. The CDR3 DNA reads as TGTGCCAGCAGCCCCGCAGGGGGTACGCAGTATTTT.

The chain employs TRBV5-1 and TRBJ1-4; D is perhaps TRBD1 (6 bases). Germline V CDR1 and CDR2: SGHRS, YFSETQ. The ends were cut back, 3 bases at V and 5 bases at J, with 14 bases in the middle. The CDR3 length is 15 residues. The CDR3 sequence: CASSSGTTGNEKLFF. CDR3 DNA: TGCGCCAGCAGCTCGGGGACAACGGGAAATGAAAAACTGTTTTTT.

The J gene is TRBJ2-7, the V gene TRBV28; 10 bases are shared with TRBD1. Germline V CDR1 and CDR2: MDHEN, SYDVKM. V shed 5 bases and J 4 bases; nucleotides not matched to a gene: 8. This CDR3 has 15 residues. The CDR3 DNA sequence: TGTGCCAGCAGTCCCTCGGGACAGGGGCCGTACGAGCAGTACTTC. The encoded protein is CASSPSGQGPYEQYF.

The CDR3 DNA reads as TGTGCCAGCAGCTTAGGAGGAGACTCCTACGAGCAGTACTTC. This translates into CASSLGGDSYEQYF. This chain connects TRBV11-3 to TRBJ2-7; D unresolved. Germline V gene data show CDR1 as SGHNT and CDR2 as YENEEA. V was shortened by 1 base and J by 0 bases, with 7 bases between the two germline ends. The CDR3 sequence is 14 residues long.

V gene TRBV7-2 combines with J gene TRBJ2-3; no clear D. This CDR3 comprises 13 residues. Germline V gene lookup returns CDR1 SGHTA and CDR2 FQGNSA. V gave up 5 bases and J gave up 7 bases, with 13 bases separating them. Here the CDR3 DNA reads TGTGCCAGCAGCCTTGACAACGAACATACGCAGTATTTT. This codes for CASSLDNEHTQYF.

This clone was counted between two and nine times. The chain carries TRBV27 and TRBJ1-3; 8 bases are a match to TRBD1. Germline V gene lookup returns CDR1 MNHEY and CDR2 SMNVEV (reference sequence). The CDR3 length is 21 residues. Losses at the gene ends were 2 bases for V and 1 base for J; bases not matched to a gene: 19. The CDR3 reads CASSLNPPWTGIGESGNTIYF. In DNA, the CDR3 is TGTGCCAGCAGTTTAAACCCTCCGTGGACAGGGATTGGAGAGTCTGGAAACACCATATATTTT.

The chain employs TRBV28 and TRBJ1-1; D gene unclear. The V gene lost 4 bases and the J gene lost 0 bases, with 15 bases spanning the gap. CDR3 length equals 16 residues. Germline V gene data show CDR1 as MDHEN and CDR2 as SYDVKM. The CDR3 DNA sequence: TGTGCCAGCAGTTCCCACGAACTTCAGGTGAACACTGAAGCTTTCTTT. As protein: CASSSHELQVNTEAFF.

This rearrangement joins TRBV6-5 to TRBJ1-4; D not certain. CDR3 size: 16 residues. Germline CDR1 MNHEY, CDR2 SVGAGI. Trimming cost V 4 bases and J 0 bases, with 12 bases left between them. DNA of the CDR3: TGTGCCAGCAGTTTGACTTCAGATCCAACTAATGAAAAACTGTTTTTT. Encoded protein: CASSLTSDPTNEKLFF.

The chain couples TRBV7-2 to TRBJ1-5; a possible D gene is TRBD1 (6 bases). Germline V lookup: CDR1 SGHTA, CDR2 FQGNSA. The CDR3 is 12 amino acids. V was pared by 5 bases and J by 8 bases, with 10 bases between. CDR3 amino acids: CASSLNREPQHF. The DNA for the CDR3 is TGTGCCAGCAGCCTAAACAGGGAGCCCCAGCATTTT. Filled out from reference TRBV7-2 and TRBJ1-5, the complete variable domain reads GAGVSQSPSNKVTEKGKDVELRCDPISGHTALYWYRQSLGQGLEFLIYFQGNSAPDKSGLPSDRFSAERTGGSVSTLTIQRTQQEDSAVYLCASSLNREPQHFGDGTRLSIL.

The J gene is TRBJ1-2, the V gene TRBV27; D might be TRBD1 (5 bases). Germline assignment: CDR1 MNHEY and CDR2 SMNVEV (reference sequence). The CDR3 runs to 15 residues. Between the trimmed V and J ends, which lost 3 bases and 7 bases, there was a span of 18 bases. This CDR3 is CASSFSPAGVGGYTF. CDR3 sequence (DNA): TGTGCCAGCAGTTTTTCCCCGGCGGGGGTCGGTGGCTACACCTTC.

This clone was counted once. The CDR3 DNA reads as TGTGCCAGCAGGACACAGGGGGCGAGCTATGGCTACACCTTC. Protein product: CASRTQGASYGYTF. The V and J genes are TRBV28 and TRBJ1-2, with 9 bases that match TRBD1. The CDR3 covers 14 residues. V lost 6 bases to trimming and J lost 4 bases; unmatched junction nucleotides: 6. The V gene's germline CDR1 is MDHEN and CDR2 SYDVKM.

V usage is TRBV19 and J usage is TRBJ2-7, with TRBD2 matching 12 bases. V shed 10 bases, J shed 3 bases, and the junction held 10 bases outside the gene matches. The germline gives CDR1 LNHDA, CDR2 SQIVND (reference sequence). This CDR3 region has 15 residues. CDR3 DNA sequence: TGTGCCACTAGACTAGCGGGGGAACCCTACTACGAGCAGTACTTC. This encodes CATRLAGEPYYEQYF.

A single count supports this clone. This sequence joins TRBV27 and TRBJ2-7; 8 nucleotides agree with TRBD1. This CDR3 contains 16 residues. CDR1 is MNHEY, CDR2 SMNVEV, per germline (reference sequence). The V segment lost 2 bases and the J segment 7 bases; nucleotides outside the gene matches: 13. CDR3 loop: CASSLKSTGGSREQYF. CDR3 in DNA: TGTGCCAGCAGTTTAAAATCCACAGGGGGTTCGCGAGAGCAGTACTTC.

The chain is built from TRBV4-1 and TRBJ2-7; D is perhaps TRBD2 (6 bases). With 11 bases removed from V and 2 bases from J, the gap between germline ends came to 16 bases. The CDR3 length is 13 residues. The germline gives CDR1 MGHRA, CDR2 YSYEKL. The chain's CDR3 is CAAGRQVTYEQYF. CDR3 bases: TGCGCCGCGGGACGCCAAGTTACCTACGAGCAGTACTTC.

The gene calls are TRBV28 and TRBJ1-1; D is perhaps TRBD1 (6 bases). CDR1 and CDR2 from the germline V gene are MDHEN and SYDVKM. The V gene lost 3 bases and the J gene lost 2 bases, with 16 bases spanning the gap. The CDR3 consists of 16 residues. The CDR3 coding sequence is TGTGCCAGCAGTTTTTATATTGGGGGCGCAAACACTGAAGCTTTCTTT. Its translation is CASSFYIGGANTEAFF.

V is TRBV3-1 (or the pseudogene TRBV3-2) and J is TRBJ2-1; D is ambiguous. V shed 1 base and J shed 1 base, with 11 bases lying between them. Germline-derived CDR1 and CDR2 are LGHDT and YNNKEL (reference sequence). This CDR3 spans 16 amino acids. The DNA of the CDR3 is TGTGCCAGCAGCCAAGCAGTTCTCGTGTCCTACAATGAGCAGTTCTTC. This gives the protein CASSQAVLVSYNEQFF.